This TCR beta chain was obtained from a study of blood T cell repertoires in COVID-19. Looking at the study overall: Samples taken during acute and convalescent COVID-19 were collected in the United States, Italy and Spain. PBMCs, B-cell-depleted T cells, or T cells provided the cDNA or gDNA that made up the material.

This CDR3 is built from 14 residues. The trim removed 8 bases at V and 5 bases at J, leaving 6 bases unmatched. Per germline, CDR1 LNHNV and CDR2 YYDKDF (reference sequence). The assay was immunoSEQ multiplex PCR, and TCRdb's table has in-frame clones only and misses some. This sample carries approximately 230,000 clones, about 93% of them seen once, and the ten largest clones take 1.5% to 2%. This study enrolled people aged about 18 to 100 from around 26 US geographic areas. Participant-given clinical history determined each cohort assignment. The source of this sequence is a woman younger than 30 who had recovered from COVID-19. The chain links TRBV15 to TRBJ2-1; TRBD1 matches 10 bases. The sequenced material came from PBMCs or T cells enriched from blood (not recorded which). The CDR3 region has the DNA TGTGCCACCGCGACAGGGGGCATAAACAATGAGCAGTTCTTC. Encoded protein: CATATGGINNEQFF.